Here is one T cell receptor beta chain with its context. Only Caucasian adults living in Nashville, Tennessee made up the donor group. The sample is drawn from a study of shared clonotypes between healthy human individuals. The overall study: Three plates each covered CD4 naive and memory; CD8 naive two, CD8 memory one.

The authors ran the assay at deep level. Several immunoSEQ plates received, in even portions, the genomic DNA of each subset. Measured with immunoSEQ multiplex PCR; TCRdb has only the in-frame clones, and not every one. The sample comprises 400,000 or so clones, around 96% of which are singletons, and about 0.34% rests with the top ten. Input material: memory CD8+ T cells sorted from blood. The sample's subset: CD45RO+ cells pooled with CCR7-negative TemRA cells. The sequence was obtained from a man younger than 45 in good health.

DNA of the CDR3: TGCGCCAGCAGCTTGGCCGGGACCCAAGAGACCCAGTACTTC. It translates to CASSLAGTQETQYF. This sequence joins TRBV5-1 and TRBJ2-5; D tentatively fits TRBD1 or TRBD2 (5 bases each). The CDR3 consists of 14 residues. CDR1 is SGHRS and CDR2 is YFSETQ in the germline V gene. Trimming took 0 bases from V and 1 from J, leaving 7 bases between them.